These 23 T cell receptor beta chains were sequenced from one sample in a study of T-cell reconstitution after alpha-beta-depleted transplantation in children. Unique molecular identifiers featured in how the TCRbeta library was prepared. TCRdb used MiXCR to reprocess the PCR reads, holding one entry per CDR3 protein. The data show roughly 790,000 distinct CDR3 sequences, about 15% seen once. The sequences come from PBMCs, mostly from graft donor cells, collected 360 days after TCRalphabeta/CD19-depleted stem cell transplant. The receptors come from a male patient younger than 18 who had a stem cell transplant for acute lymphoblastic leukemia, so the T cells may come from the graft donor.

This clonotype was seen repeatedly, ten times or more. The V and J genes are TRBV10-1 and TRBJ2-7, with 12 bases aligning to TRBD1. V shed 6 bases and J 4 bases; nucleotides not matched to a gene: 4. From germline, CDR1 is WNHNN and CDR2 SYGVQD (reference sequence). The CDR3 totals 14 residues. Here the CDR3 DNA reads TGCGCCAGCAGCCGGGACAGGGGGCGGTACGAGCAGTACTTC. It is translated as CASSRDRGRYEQYF.

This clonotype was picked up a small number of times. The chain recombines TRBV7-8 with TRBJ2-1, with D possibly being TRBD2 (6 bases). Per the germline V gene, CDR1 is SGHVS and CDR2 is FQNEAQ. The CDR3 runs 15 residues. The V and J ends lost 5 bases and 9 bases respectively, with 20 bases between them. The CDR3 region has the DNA TGTGCCAGCAGCCCGACGGCGGGATGGTCTGGTGAGCAGTTCTTC. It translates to CASSPTAGWSGEQFF.

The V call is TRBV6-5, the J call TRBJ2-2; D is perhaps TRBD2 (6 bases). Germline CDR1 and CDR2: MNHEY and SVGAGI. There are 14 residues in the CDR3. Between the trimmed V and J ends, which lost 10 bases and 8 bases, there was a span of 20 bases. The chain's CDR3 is CATGGLDGLGELFF. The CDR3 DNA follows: TGTGCCACCGGAGGGCTGGATGGATTGGGGGAGCTGTTTTTT.

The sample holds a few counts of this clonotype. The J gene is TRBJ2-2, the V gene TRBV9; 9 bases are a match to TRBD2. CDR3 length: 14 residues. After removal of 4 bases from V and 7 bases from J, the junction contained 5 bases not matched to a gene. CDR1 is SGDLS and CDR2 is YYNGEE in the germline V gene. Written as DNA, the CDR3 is TGTGCCAGCAGCCCTAGCGGGAAAGGCGGGGAGCTGTTTTTT. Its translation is CASSPSGKGGELFF.

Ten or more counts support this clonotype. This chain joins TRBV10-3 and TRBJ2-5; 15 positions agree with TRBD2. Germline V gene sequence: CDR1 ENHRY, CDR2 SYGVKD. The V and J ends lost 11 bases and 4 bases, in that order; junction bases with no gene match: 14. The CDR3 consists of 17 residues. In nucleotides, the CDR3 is TGTGCCGTCTCCCGGGGACTAGCGGGAGGAGTGGGAGAGACCCAGTACTTC. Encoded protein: CAVSRGLAGGVGETQYF.

The CDR3 nucleotides are TGTGCCAGCAGTTTAGCGCCCATATTGACAGATACGCAGTATTTT. It encodes CASSLAPILTDTQYF. V and J are TRBV6-1 and TRBJ2-3, with D perhaps TRBD2 (5 bases). Germline V gives CDR1 MNHNS, CDR2 SASEGT. V was shortened by 5 bases and J by 3 bases, with 15 bases between the two germline ends. The CDR3 sequence is 15 residues long.

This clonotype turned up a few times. CDR3 DNA sequence: TGCGCCAGCAGCTTGGGGGAGGGGGATGAGCAGTTCTTC. Its translation: CASSLGEGDEQFF. This chain connects TRBV5-1 to TRBJ2-1; tentatively, D is TRBD2 (7 bases). Per the germline V gene, CDR1 is SGHRS and CDR2 is YFSETQ. The CDR3 covers 13 residues. V was shortened by 0 bases and J by 8 bases, with 9 bases between the two germline ends. Full variable domain (outside the CDR3, taken from reference TRBV5-1 and TRBJ2-1): KAGVTQTPRYLIKTRGQQVTLSCSPISGHRSVSWYQQTPGQGLQFLFEYFSETQRNKGNFPGRFSGRQFSNSRSEMNVSTLELGDSALYLCASSLGEGDEQFFGPGTRLTVL.

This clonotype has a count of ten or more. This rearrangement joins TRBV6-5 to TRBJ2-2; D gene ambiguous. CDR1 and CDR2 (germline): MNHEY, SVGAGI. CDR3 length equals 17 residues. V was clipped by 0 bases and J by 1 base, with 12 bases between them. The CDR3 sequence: CASSYSARVLNTGELFF. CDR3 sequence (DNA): TGTGCCAGCAGTTACTCCGCAAGGGTGTTGAACACCGGGGAGCTGTTTTTT.

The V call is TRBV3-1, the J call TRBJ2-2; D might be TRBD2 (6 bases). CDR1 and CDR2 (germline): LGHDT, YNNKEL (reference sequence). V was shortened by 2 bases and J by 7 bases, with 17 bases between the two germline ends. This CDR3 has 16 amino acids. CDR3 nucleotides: TGTGCCAGCAGCCAAAGAATAGGGAGGAAGGACGGGGAGCTGTTTTTT. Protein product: CASSQRIGRKDGELFF.

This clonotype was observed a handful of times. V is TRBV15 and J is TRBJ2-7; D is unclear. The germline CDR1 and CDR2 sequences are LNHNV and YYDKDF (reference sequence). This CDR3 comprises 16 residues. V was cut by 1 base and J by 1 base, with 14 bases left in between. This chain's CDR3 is CATSRAKGRVSYEQYF. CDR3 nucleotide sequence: TGTGCCACCAGCAGAGCCAAGGGTAGAGTTTCCTACGAGCAGTACTTC.

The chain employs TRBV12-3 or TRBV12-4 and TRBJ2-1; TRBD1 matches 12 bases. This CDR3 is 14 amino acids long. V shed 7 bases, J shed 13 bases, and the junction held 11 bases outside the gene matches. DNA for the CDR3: TGTGCCAGCACCCCCCGGGACAGGGGGCTCCTTCAGTTCTTC. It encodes CASTPRDRGLLQFF.

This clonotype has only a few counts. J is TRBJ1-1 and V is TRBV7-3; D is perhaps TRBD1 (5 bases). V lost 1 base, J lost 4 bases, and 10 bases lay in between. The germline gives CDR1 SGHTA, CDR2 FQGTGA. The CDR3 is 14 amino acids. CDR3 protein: CASSLKKGSTEAFF. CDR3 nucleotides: TGTGCCAGCAGCTTAAAGAAGGGGAGCACTGAAGCTTTCTTT.

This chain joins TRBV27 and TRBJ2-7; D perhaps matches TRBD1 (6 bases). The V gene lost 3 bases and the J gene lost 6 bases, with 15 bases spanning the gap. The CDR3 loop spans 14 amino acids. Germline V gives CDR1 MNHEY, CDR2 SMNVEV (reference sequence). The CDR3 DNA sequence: TGTGCCAGCAGTTTCCTGGGGGCAGGGCTCGAGCAGTACTTC. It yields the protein CASSFLGAGLEQYF.

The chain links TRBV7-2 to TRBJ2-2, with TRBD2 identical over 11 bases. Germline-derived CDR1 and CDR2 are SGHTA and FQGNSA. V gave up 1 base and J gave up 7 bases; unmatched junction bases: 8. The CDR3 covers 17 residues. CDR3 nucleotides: TGTGCCAGCAGCTTAGTGCGACTAGCGGGAAGGGGCGGGGAGCTGTTTTTT. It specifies CASSLVRLAGRGGELFF.

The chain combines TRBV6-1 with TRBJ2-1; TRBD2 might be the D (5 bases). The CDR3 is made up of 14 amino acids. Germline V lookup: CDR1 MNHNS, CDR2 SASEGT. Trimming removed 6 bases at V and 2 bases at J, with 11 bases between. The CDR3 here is CASSFSVPYNEQFF. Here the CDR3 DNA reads TGTGCCAGCAGCTTTAGCGTCCCCTACAATGAGCAGTTCTTC.

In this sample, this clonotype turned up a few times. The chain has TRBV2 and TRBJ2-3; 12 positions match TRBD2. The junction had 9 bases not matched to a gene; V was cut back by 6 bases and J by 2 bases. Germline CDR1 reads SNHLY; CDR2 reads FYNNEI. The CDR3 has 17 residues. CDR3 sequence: CASRDTSGRTNTDTQYF. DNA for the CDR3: TGTGCCAGCAGAGATACTAGCGGGAGGACCAACACAGATACGCAGTATTTT.

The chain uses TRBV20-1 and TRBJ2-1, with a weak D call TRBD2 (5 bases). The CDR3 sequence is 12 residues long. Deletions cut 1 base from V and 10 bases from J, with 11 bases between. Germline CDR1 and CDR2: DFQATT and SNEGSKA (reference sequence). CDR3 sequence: CSARVRPGEQFF. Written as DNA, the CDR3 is TGCAGTGCTAGAGTGCGGCCGGGAGAGCAGTTCTTC.

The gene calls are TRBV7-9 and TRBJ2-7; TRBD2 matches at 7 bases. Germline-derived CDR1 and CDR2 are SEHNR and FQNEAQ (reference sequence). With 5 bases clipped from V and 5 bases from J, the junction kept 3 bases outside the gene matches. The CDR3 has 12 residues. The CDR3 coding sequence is TGTGCCAGCAGCGGGGGGGGGAACGAGCAGTACTTC. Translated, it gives CASSGGGNEQYF.

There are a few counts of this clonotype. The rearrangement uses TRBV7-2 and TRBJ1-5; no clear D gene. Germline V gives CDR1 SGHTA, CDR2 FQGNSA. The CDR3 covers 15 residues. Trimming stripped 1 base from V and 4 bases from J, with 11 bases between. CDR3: CASSLVGQINQPQHF. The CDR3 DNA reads TGTGCCAGCAGCTTAGTCGGTCAGATTAATCAGCCCCAGCATTTT.

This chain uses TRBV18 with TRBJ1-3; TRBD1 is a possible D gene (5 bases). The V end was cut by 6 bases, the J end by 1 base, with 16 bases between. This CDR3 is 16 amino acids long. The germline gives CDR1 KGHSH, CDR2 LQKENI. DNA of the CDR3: TGTGCCAGCTCCCGTACCGGGACTGCGTCTGGAAACACCATATATTTT. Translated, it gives CASSRTGTASGNTIYF. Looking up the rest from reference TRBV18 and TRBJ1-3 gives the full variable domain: NAGVMQNPRHLVRRRGQEARLRCSPMKGHSHVYWYRQLPEEGLKFMVYLQKENIIDESGMPKERFSAEFPKEGPSILRIQQVVRGDSAAYFCASSRTGTASGNTIYFGEGSWLTVV.

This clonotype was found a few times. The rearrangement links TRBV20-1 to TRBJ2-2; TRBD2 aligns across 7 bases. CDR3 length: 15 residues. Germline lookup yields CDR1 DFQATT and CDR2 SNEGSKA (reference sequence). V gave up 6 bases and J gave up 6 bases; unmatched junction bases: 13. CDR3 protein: CSAHGGGVGSGELFF. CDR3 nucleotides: TGCAGTGCCCATGGGGGGGGAGTCGGTTCCGGGGAGCTGTTTTTT.

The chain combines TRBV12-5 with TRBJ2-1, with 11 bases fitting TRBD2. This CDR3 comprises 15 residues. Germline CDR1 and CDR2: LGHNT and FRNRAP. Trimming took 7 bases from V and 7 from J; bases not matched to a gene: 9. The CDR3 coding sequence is TGTGCTAGTGCCTTACTAGCGGGAGCTGCGAATGAGCAGTTCTTC. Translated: CASALLAGAANEQFF. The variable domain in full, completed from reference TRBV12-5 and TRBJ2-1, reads DARVTQTPRHKVTEMGQEVTMRCQPILGHNTVFWYRQTMMQGLELLAYFRNRAPLDDSGMPKDRFSAEMPDATLATLKIQPSEPRDSAVYFCASALLAGAANEQFFGPGTRLTVL.

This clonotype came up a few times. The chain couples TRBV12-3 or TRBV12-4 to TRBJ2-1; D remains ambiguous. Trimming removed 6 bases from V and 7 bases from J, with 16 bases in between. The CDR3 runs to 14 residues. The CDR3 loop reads CASSPFREPNEQFF. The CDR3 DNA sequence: TGTGCCAGCAGCCCCTTTAGGGAACCTAATGAGCAGTTCTTC.